These 12 T cell receptor beta chains share one sample of origin, sequenced in a study of blood T cell repertoires in COVID-19. This table comes from immunoSEQ multiplex PCR, and its TCRdb copy is limited to in-frame clones, with some not included. There are roughly 140,000 clones in the sample; around 80% occur only once, and 38% lies in the top ten. Input material: peripheral blood. The source is a human donor in a cohort sampled during active COVID-19.

The chain is built from TRBV7-2 and TRBJ2-7, with 8 bases lining up with TRBD2. The V gene's germline CDR1 is SGHTA and CDR2 FQGNSA. The CDR3 length is 15 residues. V lost 4 bases to trimming and J lost 4 bases; unmatched junction nucleotides: 9. The CDR3 DNA follows: TGTGCCAGCAGCTCCCTCGGACTAGCTGGGTACGAGCAGTACTTC. This codes for CASSSLGLAGYEQYF. Complete variable domain (other parts from reference TRBV7-2 and TRBJ2-7): GAGVSQSPSNKVTEKGKDVELRCDPISGHTALYWYRQSLGQGLEFLIYFQGNSAPDKSGLPSDRFSAERTGGSVSTLTIQRTQQEDSAVYLCASSSLGLAGYEQYFGPGTRLTVT.

The table lists this clone with a few counts. The chain recombines TRBV9 with TRBJ2-7; 7 nucleotides match TRBD1. CDR3 length: 15 amino acids. Losses at the gene ends were 4 bases for V and 0 bases for J; bases not matched to a gene: 7. The germline V gene has CDR1 SGDLS and CDR2 YYNGEE. This chain's CDR3 is CASSTGTVSSYEQYF. The CDR3 nucleotides are TGTGCCAGCAGCACCGGGACAGTGAGCTCCTACGAGCAGTACTTC.

In its sample, this clone was seen once. This chain connects TRBV28 to TRBJ2-1; TRBD2 aligns across 11 bases. In germline, CDR1 is MDHEN, CDR2 SYDVKM. Unmatched junction bases numbered 11, after V lost 6 bases and J lost 7 bases. This CDR3 has 16 residues. CDR3 amino acids: CASSLQGSSGRNEQFF. The CDR3 bases are TGTGCCAGCAGCTTACAGGGGTCTAGCGGGAGGAATGAGCAGTTCTTC.

A remark on this clone: Other DNA sequences in the same sample also yield this CDR3. This chain links TRBV5-6 with TRBJ1-5; D is unclear. The CDR3 length is 15 residues. Trimming stripped 0 bases from V and 0 bases from J, with 7 bases between. CDR1 is SGHDT, CDR2 YYEEEE, per germline. In DNA form, the CDR3 reads TGTGCCAGCAGCTTGGGCGGGTATAGCAATCAGCCCCAGCATTTT. Protein product: CASSLGGYSNQPQHF.

The V and J genes are TRBV28 and TRBJ2-7; 9 positions match TRBD2. The CDR3 sequence is 15 residues long. CDR1 is MDHEN, CDR2 SYDVKM, per germline. V shed 3 bases and J 7 bases; nucleotides not matched to a gene: 10. CDR3 protein: CASSFGGGGAGEQYF. DNA for the CDR3: TGTGCCAGCAGTTTTGGTGGCGGGGGGGCCGGGGAGCAGTACTTC.

The sample holds one count of this clone. The chain uses TRBV6-5 and TRBJ1-6; 8 bases align to TRBD1. The CDR3 has 14 amino acids. Per the germline V gene, CDR1 is MNHEY and CDR2 is SVGAGI. The J segment lost 6 bases and the V segment lost 7 bases, leaving 5 bases of the junction unmatched. The CDR3 region has the DNA TGTGCCAGCAAACGGACAGGGCTTAATTCACCCCTCCACTTT. Amino acids: CASKRTGLNSPLHF.

V usage is TRBV27 and J usage is TRBJ2-7; 8 nucleotides agree with TRBD1. The CDR3 contains 16 residues. Trimming removed 5 bases from V and 0 bases from J; junction bases left unmatched: 9. The germline V gene has CDR1 MNHEY and CDR2 SMNVEV (reference sequence). The CDR3 loop reads CASSPRDRSFSYEQYF. The CDR3 nucleotides read TGTGCCAGCAGTCCCCGGGACAGGAGTTTCTCCTACGAGCAGTACTTC.

This clone was counted a single time. The chain employs TRBV12-5 and TRBJ2-2; 12 bases match TRBD1. J lost 5 bases, V lost 5 bases, and 9 bases had no gene match. CDR1 is LGHNT and CDR2 is FRNRAP in the germline V gene. This CDR3 spans 17 amino acids. CDR3 sequence: CASGILGQGARTGELFF. CDR3 DNA sequence: TGTGCTAGTGGTATCCTGGGACAGGGGGCAAGGACCGGGGAGCTGTTTTTT. The entire variable domain, with the rest obtained from reference TRBV12-5 and TRBJ2-2, is as follows: DARVTQTPRHKVTEMGQEVTMRCQPILGHNTVFWYRQTMMQGLELLAYFRNRAPLDDSGMPKDRFSAEMPDATLATLKIQPSEPRDSAVYFCASGILGQGARTGELFFGEGSRLTVL.

This sequence joins TRBV4-1 and TRBJ2-7; D possibly corresponds to TRBD1 (5 bases). The CDR3 extends over 16 amino acids. Trimming took off 0 bases at V and 0 bases at J, with 12 bases between the two ends. CDR1 and CDR2 from the germline V gene are MGHRA and YSYEKL. CDR3 DNA sequence: TGCGCCAGCAGCCAAGATGCAGGGATAGGCTCCTACGAGCAGTACTTC. Amino acids: CASSQDAGIGSYEQYF.

This clone showed up just once. The chain couples TRBV7-2 to TRBJ2-7; TRBD2 aligns across 8 bases. V gave up 5 bases and J gave up 0 bases; unmatched junction bases: 9. The CDR3 has 16 residues. The V gene's germline CDR1 is SGHTA and CDR2 FQGNSA. CDR3 nucleotides: TGTGCCAGCAGCCCCTCTATAGCGGGGATCTCCTACGAGCAGTACTTC. The encoded protein is CASSPSIAGISYEQYF. The whole variable domain, filled in from reference TRBV7-2 and TRBJ2-7, reads GAGVSQSPSNKVTEKGKDVELRCDPISGHTALYWYRQSLGQGLEFLIYFQGNSAPDKSGLPSDRFSAERTGGSVSTLTIQRTQQEDSAVYLCASSPSIAGISYEQYFGPGTRLTVT.

The sample holds one count of this clone. The chain is built from TRBV7-2 and TRBJ1-2, with 9 bases that match TRBD1. Germline values: CDR1 SGHTA, CDR2 FQGNSA. V gave up 5 bases and J gave up 7 bases; unmatched junction bases: 5. The CDR3 consists of 13 residues. The CDR3 spells CASSPDRGGGYTF. DNA of the CDR3: TGTGCCAGCAGCCCAGACAGGGGGGGTGGCTACACCTTC. Supplemented by reference TRBV7-2 and TRBJ1-2, the full variable domain reads GAGVSQSPSNKVTEKGKDVELRCDPISGHTALYWYRQSLGQGLEFLIYFQGNSAPDKSGLPSDRFSAERTGGSVSTLTIQRTQQEDSAVYLCASSPDRGGGYTFGSGTRLTVV.

The gene calls are TRBV7-9 and TRBJ2-1; 7 bases map to TRBD2. Unmatched junction bases numbered 13, after V lost 5 bases and J lost 9 bases. The CDR3 consists of 15 residues. Germline V gives CDR1 SEHNR, CDR2 FQNEAQ (reference sequence). This chain's CDR3 is CASSQFEGGNGEQFF. DNA for the CDR3: TGTGCCAGCAGCCAATTCGAGGGAGGGAATGGTGAGCAGTTCTTC.